The clone carrying this TCR beta chain was detected a few times. Its matching antigen is unknown. The V gene lost 4 bases and the J gene lost 8 bases, with 13 bases spanning the gap. This CDR3 has 14 residues. Germline CDR1 SGHDT, CDR2 YYEEEE. This sample was taken from a study of cytomegalovirus exposure and HLA in healthy donors. Study-wide results and limits: More clonal expansion characterized HLA-associated TCR beta chains than equally common others in a later analysis.

The PCR ran on 60 Vbeta and 13 Jbeta primers. Using immunoSEQ multiplex PCR, the repertoire was profiled, and TCRdb retains in-frame clones only, with some absent. The sample lists 65,000 to 90,000 clones, 73% seen once, with 16% in the top ten. Material for sequencing was PBMCs. The receptor was isolated from a woman between 40 and 50 years old in good health and CMV-seropositive. The V gene is TRBV5-6, the J gene TRBJ1-6; a weak D match, TRBD1 (6 bases). The chain's CDR3 is CASSPGHRYSPLHF. In nucleotides, the CDR3 is TGTGCCAGCAGCCCGGGACACCGATATTCACCCCTCCACTTT.